These 5 T cell receptor beta chains originate from one sample sequenced in a study of T cells in Graves' hyperthyroidism and ophthalmopathy. The CDR3 regions of TCR beta were amplified from RNA transcripts. HTBI primers were the set used in a first-round RT-PCR of the TCR CDR3. TCRdb reanalysed the multiplex PCR reads using MiXCR and keeps one entry per CDR3 protein. The table has about 540,000 distinct CDR3 sequences, 46% seen once. Sequencing was done on a sample of peripheral blood or thyroid tissue (not recorded which). The receptors originated from a young woman with Graves' hyperthyroidism.

The V gene is TRBV12-5, the J gene TRBJ1-5; TRBD1 agrees at 11 bases. CDR3 length equals 16 residues. V gave up 4 bases and J gave up 6 bases; unmatched junction bases: 8. CDR1 LGHNT and CDR2 FRNRAP come from the germline V gene. CDR3: CASGSGTGGGSQPQHF. CDR3 nucleotide sequence: TGTGCTAGTGGTTCCGGGACAGGGGGTGGGAGTCAGCCCCAGCATTTT.

This clonotype was seen ten or more times. The chain links TRBV12-3 or TRBV12-4 to TRBJ2-7; TRBD2 agrees at 8 bases. V shed 5 bases, J shed 6 bases, and the junction held 15 bases outside the gene matches. CDR3 length: 16 residues. The CDR3 nucleotides read TGTGCCAGCAGTCCCCGAACTAGCGGAAGTCTACGCGAGCAGTACTTC. As protein: CASSPRTSGSLREQYF.

This clonotype was detected only once. This chain connects TRBV7-2 to TRBJ2-1, with TRBD2 matching 7 bases. J lost 4 bases, V lost 2 bases, and 14 bases had no gene match. The CDR3 has 18 amino acids. Looked up from germline, CDR1 is SGHTA and CDR2 is FQGNSA. The CDR3 reads CASSLFRTSAGDYNEQFF. CDR3 sequence (DNA): TGTGCCAGCAGCTTATTCCGGACTAGTGCGGGAGATTACAATGAGCAGTTCTTC. Supplemented by reference TRBV7-2 and TRBJ2-1, the full variable domain reads GAGVSQSPSNKVTEKGKDVELRCDPISGHTALYWYRQSLGQGLEFLIYFQGNSAPDKSGLPSDRFSAERTGGSVSTLTIQRTQQEDSAVYLCASSLFRTSAGDYNEQFFGPGTRLTVL.

J is TRBJ2-7 and V is TRBV7-6; TRBD2 matches 7 bases. The junction had 5 bases not matched to a gene; V was cut back by 8 bases and J by 7 bases. Germline values: CDR1 SGHVS, CDR2 FNYEAQ. The CDR3 consists of 11 residues. This chain's CDR3 is CASGIGREQYF. CDR3 nucleotide sequence: TGTGCCAGCGGGATCGGGAGGGAGCAGTACTTC. Full variable domain (remainder filled in from reference TRBV7-6 and TRBJ2-7): GAGVSQSPRYKVTKRGQDVALRCDPISGHVSLYWYRQALGQGPEFLTYFNYEAQQDKSGLPNDRFSAERPEGSISTLTIQRTEQRDSAMYRCASGIGREQYFGPGTRLTVT.

This clonotype was observed at least ten times. V usage is TRBV2 and J usage is TRBJ1-6; perhaps TRBD1 as D (6 bases). CDR3 length: 11 amino acids. The V gene lost 3 bases and the J gene lost 13 bases, with 7 bases spanning the gap. Per germline, CDR1 SNHLY and CDR2 FYNNEI. The CDR3 is CASSDTGPLHF. The CDR3, as DNA: TGTGCCAGCAGTGATACAGGGCCCCTCCACTTT.